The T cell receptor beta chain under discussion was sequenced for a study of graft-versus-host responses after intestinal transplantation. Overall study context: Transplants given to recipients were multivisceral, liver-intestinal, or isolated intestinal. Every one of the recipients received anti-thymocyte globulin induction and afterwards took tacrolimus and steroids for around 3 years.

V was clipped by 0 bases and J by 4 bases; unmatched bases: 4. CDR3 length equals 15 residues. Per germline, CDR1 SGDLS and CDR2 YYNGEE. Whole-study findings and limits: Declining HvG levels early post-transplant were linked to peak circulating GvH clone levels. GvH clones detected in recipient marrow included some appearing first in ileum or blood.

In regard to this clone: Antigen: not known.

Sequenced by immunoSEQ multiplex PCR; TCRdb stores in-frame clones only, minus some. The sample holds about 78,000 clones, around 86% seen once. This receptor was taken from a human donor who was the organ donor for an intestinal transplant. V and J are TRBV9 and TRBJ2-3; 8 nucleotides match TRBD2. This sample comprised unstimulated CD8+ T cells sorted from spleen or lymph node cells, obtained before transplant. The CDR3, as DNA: TGTGCCAGCAGCGTAGGCGGGGGGTTTTCAGATACGCAGTATTTT. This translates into CASSVGGGFSDTQYF.